Below are 14 T cell receptor beta chains sequenced from a single sample in a study of T cells in Graves' hyperthyroidism and ophthalmopathy. There were TCR beta CDR3 regions amplified from RNA transcripts. The TCR CDR3 first-round RT-PCR relied on the HTBI primer set. TCRdb independently ran MiXCR on the multiplex PCR reads; one entry per CDR3 protein. The sample lists approximately 400,000 distinct CDR3 sequences; less than 15% were seen once. Sequences were obtained from blood. Receptors originate from a man younger than 40 with Graves' hyperthyroidism that later progressed to Graves' ophthalmopathy.

This clonotype was observed many times. The CDR3 nucleotides are TGTGCCAGCAGTGGGGACCGCCAAGAGACCCAGTACTTC. It translates to CASSGDRQETQYF. J is TRBJ2-5 and V is TRBV2, with D perhaps matching TRBD1 or TRBD2 (5 bases each). The CDR3 contains 13 residues. CDR1 and CDR2 (germline): SNHLY, FYNNEI. The ends were cut back, 4 bases at V and 1 base at J, with 7 bases in the middle.

This sequence joins TRBV20-1 and TRBJ2-1; TRBD2 aligns across 15 bases. The germline V gene has CDR1 DFQATT and CDR2 SNEGSKA (reference sequence). The CDR3 extends over 16 amino acids. V was clipped by 6 bases and J by 4 bases; unmatched bases: 7. The CDR3 DNA sequence: TGCAGTGCACTTGGACTAGCGGGGGGGATTTACAATGAGCAGTTCTTC. Amino acids: CSALGLAGGIYNEQFF.

This clonotype came up a few times. The chain recombines TRBV12-3 or TRBV12-4 with TRBJ2-7; the D is unclear. V lost 5 bases to trimming and J lost 2 bases, with 10 bases between them. CDR3 size: 13 residues. The DNA for the CDR3 is TGTGCCAGCAGTGCTTCAAGGACCTACGAGCAGTACTTC. Its protein is CASSASRTYEQYF.

This clonotype was detected ten times or more. V gene TRBV6-1 combines with J gene TRBJ2-1; TRBD2 agrees at 10 bases. V lost 6 bases, J lost 7 bases, and 18 bases stayed unmatched. Germline V gene data show CDR1 as MNHNS and CDR2 as SASEGT. This CDR3 contains 18 residues. In DNA, the CDR3 is TGTGCCAGCAGGGAATACCCTAGCGGGGGTTCAATGGTTAATGAGCAGTTCTTC. Its translation: CASREYPSGGSMVNEQFF.

Here the CDR3 DNA reads TGTGCCAGCAAGGGGGAGAGCTCCTACAATGAGCAGTTCTTC. Translated, it gives CASKGESSYNEQFF. The chain uses TRBV6-2 or TRBV6-3 and TRBJ2-1; tentatively, D is TRBD1 (6 bases). The germline V and J ends were trimmed by 7 bases and 0 bases, with 10 bases remaining between them. CDR3 length: 14 amino acids. Germline CDR1 MNHEY, CDR2 SVGEGT.

This clonotype was detected many times. The chain recombines TRBV6-1 with TRBJ1-5; D gene uncertain. Trimming shortened V by 4 bases and J by 0 bases, and 7 bases separated the two germline ends. This CDR3 is built from 14 residues. The germline V gene has CDR1 MNHNS and CDR2 SASEGT. Here the CDR3 reads CASSGGYSNQPQHF. DNA for the CDR3: TGTGCCAGCAGTGGAGGCTATAGCAATCAGCCCCAGCATTTT.

The V gene is TRBV5-4, the J gene TRBJ2-5, with 11 bases fitting TRBD2. This CDR3 comprises 14 residues. After removal of 5 bases from V and 5 bases from J, the junction contained 5 bases not matched to a gene. Germline assignment: CDR1 SGHNT and CDR2 YYREEE (reference sequence). The CDR3 loop is CASSTGLAAETQYF. The CDR3 nucleotides read TGTGCCAGCAGTACGGGACTAGCGGCGGAGACCCAGTACTTC.

The CDR3 DNA reads TGTGCCAGCAGCGTGGGGGACCTACTCTATTCACCCCTCCACTTT. It is translated as CASSVGDLLYSPLHF. V and J are TRBV9 and TRBJ1-6; tentatively, D is TRBD1 (5 bases). In germline, CDR1 is SGDLS, CDR2 YYNGEE. The CDR3 extends over 15 amino acids. V lost 2 bases, J lost 8 bases, and 14 bases lay in between.

The sample holds many counts of this clonotype. The V gene is TRBV7-2, the J gene TRBJ1-1; 7 bases align to TRBD1. V lost 2 bases and J lost 1; bases outside the gene matches: 1. The CDR3 is 14 amino acids. Germline V gene lookup returns CDR1 SGHTA and CDR2 FQGNSA. The CDR3 DNA reads as TGTGCCAGCAGCTTATGGGACAGGAACACTGAAGCTTTCTTT. Its protein is CASSLWDRNTEAFF.

This clonotype was found many times. The rearrangement links TRBV6-1 to TRBJ2-3, with TRBD1 as a possible D gene (5 bases). Between the trimmed V and J ends, which lost 2 bases and 0 bases, there was a span of 6 bases. CDR3 length: 14 residues. Germline lookup yields CDR1 MNHNS and CDR2 SASEGT. In DNA form, the CDR3 reads TGTGCCAGCAGTGAACCAGGGAGCACAGATACGCAGTATTTT. This translates into CASSEPGSTDTQYF.

This clonotype was seen repeatedly, ten times or more. The chain carries TRBV6-1 and TRBJ1-2; tentatively, D is TRBD1 (6 bases). CDR1 is MNHNS and CDR2 is SASEGT in the germline V gene. Trimming shortened V by 4 bases and J by 0 bases, and 12 bases separated the two germline ends. The CDR3 runs 15 residues. CDR3 in amino acids: CASSASGEPNYGYTF. CDR3 DNA: TGTGCCAGCAGTGCTTCAGGGGAACCTAACTATGGCTACACCTTC.

This clonotype was seen repeatedly, ten times or more. The gene calls are TRBV12-3 or TRBV12-4 and TRBJ2-4; D is undetermined. V lost 1 base and J 2 bases, leaving 12 bases between the germline ends. The CDR3 runs 16 residues. The CDR3 DNA reads as TGTGCCAGCAGTTTAGGGGCAGGATCCACCAAAAACATTCAGTACTTC. Its protein is CASSLGAGSTKNIQYF.

In the case of this clonotype: Just one base apart from a much larger clone, this may be a read error. No conserved phenylalanine or tryptophan is present at the end of the CDR3, so a read error is the likely explanation. V gene TRBV28 combines with J gene TRBJ1-6; 7 bases align to TRBD1. Germline assignment: CDR1 MDHEN and CDR2 SYDVKM. Trimming removed 7 bases from V and 8 bases from J; junction bases left unmatched: 8. The CDR3 has 14 residues. CDR3 amino acids: CASNPGQRDSPLHL. The CDR3 coding sequence is TGTGCCAGCAATCCGGGACAGAGAGATTCACCCCTCCACCTT.

This clonotype has only a few counts. The chain couples TRBV3-1 to TRBJ2-2, with D perhaps matching TRBD2 (6 bases). The V end was cut by 5 bases, the J end by 3 bases, with 13 bases between. In germline, CDR1 is LGHDT, CDR2 YNNKEL (reference sequence). This CDR3 contains 15 residues. This chain's CDR3 is CASSNLGGDTGELFF. DNA for the CDR3: TGTGCCAGCAGCAACCTGGGCGGGGACACCGGGGAGCTGTTTTTT.